This note documents a single TCR beta chain sequence. The V and J ends lost 4 bases and 1 base respectively, with 20 bases between them. The CDR3 spans 17 residues. Germline CDR1 reads SGHRS; CDR2 reads YFSETQ. The data originate from a study of blood T cells in healthy people across ages. PCR was performed a second time for roughly 7 to 12 cycles using a sample-barcoded 5' primer and a J-beta primer mix. TCRdb reprocessed the 5' RACE reads with MiXCR, giving one entry per CDR3 protein. The data contain more than 700,000 distinct CDR3 sequences, about 55% of them singletons. Specimen: blood. This clonotype was obtained from a man older than 75 in good health. The chain joins TRBV5-1 to TRBJ1-1; D gene ambiguous. CDR3 bases: TGCGCCAGCAGCCCCTGGTCGGGCATCGAGGGGAACACTGAAGCTTTCTTT. This encodes CASSPWSGIEGNTEAFF.